Below, one T cell receptor (beta chain) is given with its context. Its antigen is not known. The data were taken from a study of radiation and T cells in renal cell carcinoma. Stated time point: blood 4 weeks post-SBRT, at nephrectomy. Treatment meaning: 15 Gy SBRT to primary tumor, nephrectomy 4 weeks later. Assay: immunoSEQ multiplex PCR; the TCRdb copy retains only in-frame clones and omits some. Of around 170,000 clones listed, approximately 90% are singletons. Overall study findings and caveats: In blood, top tumor clones expanded by 2 weeks, shrinking by 4.

Germline CDR1 and CDR2: SGHTA and FQGNSA. The CDR3 has 15 residues. V was clipped by 1 base and J by 5 bases; unmatched bases: 7. This chain joins TRBV7-2 and TRBJ2-5, with TRBD1 matching over 7 bases. The sequence was collected from a woman between 45 and 60 years old with renal cell carcinoma. Sequencing was performed on blood, taken from a patient whose treatment included radiotherapy and nephrectomy. CDR3 in amino acids: CASSLGQGFGETQYF. CDR3 DNA: TGTGCCAGCAGCTTAGGACAGGGTTTTGGGGAGACCCAGTACTTC.